This record covers a single T cell receptor beta chain. This clone is large (0.1 to 1%) in its sample. Which antigen it targets is not known. Base-call qualities are not available, and no considerably larger clone is one nucleotide away. Interpreted using the paper, the time point label stands for: before neoadjuvant nivolumab. Patients had been newly diagnosed with stage II-IVA oral cavity squamous cell carcinoma, and no prior systemic or radiation treatment had been given to the patients. Everyone in the cohort had locally advanced, HPV-negative oral cavity squamous cell carcinoma. The samples were drawn from a longitudinal correlative study tied to a single-arm phase II trial testing neoadjuvant nivolumab in oral cavity squamous cell carcinoma. Subject-matched pre- and post-treatment PBMCs and tumors from three responders and three non-responders were subjected to genomic DNA-based TCRbeta sequencing. Genomic DNA was isolated from tumor tissue using the Maxwell RSC DNA from Tissue kit.

This entry is derived from a study of neoadjuvant anti-PD-1 for oral cavity cancer (dated by TCRdb to 2020 to 2022). Notes on the research overall: Patients mostly received three to four biweekly doses of nivolumab at 3 mg/kg before curative-intent surgical resection. For patients who did not progress, a fourth nivolumab dose was given around day 43, followed by definitive surgical resection on days 50-56. Responders were defined as patients with complete response, partial response or stable disease by RECIST 1.1; non-responders were defined as patients with progression. A roughly 30% response rate was observed in the parent correlative cohort, in which around 12 patients were included. Beyond this particular receptor, the publication reports: Only a few patients per response group were included in the TCR analyses, and the authors called for validation in larger cohorts. Greater tumor shrinkage was correlated with larger post-treatment sizes of preexisting intratumoral clones, suggesting that expansion of preexisting clones contributed to response. Higher pretreatment blood Treg/Th17 ratios correlated with higher pretreatment blood TCRbeta clonality and lower post-treatment tumor TCRbeta clonality.

Survey sequencing of tumors used two replicates per sample, and the tumor libraries mostly started from 4 to 6 ug of input genomic DNA. Following the manufacturer's instructions, the team built TCRbeta libraries using the immunoSEQ hsTCRbeta kit. The finished libraries were brought together in one pool at roughly 3 nM, which was then read using an Illumina NovaSeq 6000 S4 flow cell. As for the authors' bioinformatics: The immunoSEQ Analyzer was used for raw data preprocessing and quality control. The analysis was restricted to productive rearrangements, with each unique CDR3 amino acid sequence defining a clonotype. Repertoire clonality was estimated as the Gini-Simpson index, which was calculated using the R package tcR. Student's t test was used to compare Gini indices, and Pearson correlation was used to assess associations with tumor size change. What TCRdb holds here is the immuneACCESS table cut down to in-frame rearrangements. Part of the clones is not present; checked against another copy, under half of the missing clones reflect an unresolved V gene, and the others are unexplained. V and J calls plus clone size are reproduced from that table; the DNA served to infer D and trimming. This sample has around 7,000 clones in its table, and less than 45% of those were observed once. In total, the top ten clones hold 20% to 30% of the sample.

Taken from cysteine to phenylalanine, the CDR3 has 17 residues. Only the CDR3 region is kept as DNA, spanning 51 bases read in frame from base 1. The germline V gene specifies SGHVS as CDR1 and FQNEAQ as CDR2. V sheds 5 bases and J sheds 0 bases, leaving 19 bases between their ends. This sample comprised tumor tissue, obtained before nivolumab (anti-PD-1) treatment. The clonotype originates from a person aged 35-79 years with oral cavity squamous cell carcinoma. The rearrangement combines TRBV7-8 with TRBJ1-2, and possibly TRBD1, on 5 matching bases. The CDR3 here reads CASSLRRDGPSNYGYTF. The DNA reads TGTGCCAGCAGCCTTAGAAGGGACGGCCCTTCTAACTATGGCTACACCTTC.